This T cell receptor (beta chain) stems from a study of shared clonotypes between healthy human individuals. Study-wide results and limits: Limitation of the genetic and exposure-history diversity represented came from the few donors. Shared clonotypes across all four donors exceeded non-shared ones in generation probability.

Trimming at V came to 3 bases and at J to 7 bases, leaving 16 bases not matched to a gene. Germline-derived CDR1 and CDR2 are KGHSH and LQKENI. The CDR3 length is 18 residues. The input for sorted-subset replicate PCRs was approximately 190 ng DNA, some 28,000 T cell genomes. Method: immunoSEQ multiplex PCR; TCRdb's copy keeps in-frame clones and lacks some. The top ten hold around 0.33% of the sample, which has roughly 1.4 million clones, approximately 98.5% seen once. In regard to this clone: The antigen is not known.

Sequencing input: naive CD4+ T cells sorted from blood. The subset: CD45RA+ positively selected. The chain is built from TRBV18 and TRBJ1-4; 8 nucleotides agree with TRBD1. The receptor was isolated from a man aged 30 to 45 in good health. CDR3 DNA: TGTGCCAGCTCACCTCGACAGGGGACCCAAATCGGGGGTGAAAAACTGTTTTTT. Translated: CASSPRQGTQIGGEKLFF.